A selection of T cell receptor beta chains follows, all from one sample in a study of blood T cells in healthy people across ages. TCRdb analysed the 5' RACE reads with MiXCR anew, one entry per CDR3 protein. The sample records 1.5 million or so distinct CDR3 sequences, approximately 38% being singletons. The source material was blood. The receptors originated from a woman aged 18-29 years in good health. The CDR3 runs from the conserved cysteine through the conserved F or W. A D gene is named only where the DNA matches it firmly. Expanded clones get a size class; other rows say once, few or many, or leave the size out.

DNA: TGCGCCAGCAGCCAAGTTACGGGGGGCGACTATGGCTACACCTTC; CDR3: CASSQVTGGDYGYTF; D: -; J: TRBJ1-2; size: -; V: TRBV4-1
DNA: TGCGCTAGCAGTTCCCACCGGGGGCTCAACGAGCAGTACTTC; CDR3: CASSSHRGLNEQYF; D: -; J: TRBJ2-7; size: -; V: TRBV5-1
DNA: TGCGCCAGCAGCCAAGCCCCCTTGACAGGATGGGTTTTACCAACTAATGAAAAACTGTTTTTT; CDR3: CASSQAPLTGWVLPTNEKLFF; D: -; J: TRBJ1-4; size: few; V: TRBV4-1
DNA: TGTGCCAGCAGGGCAGGGTTATCACCCCTCCACTTT; CDR3: CASRAGLSPLHF; D: -; J: TRBJ1-6; size: -; V: TRBV27
DNA: TGTGCCACCAGGAATGTAGCGGGTACTCTCAATGAGCAGTTCTTC; CDR3: CATRNVAGTLNEQFF; D: TRBD2; J: TRBJ2-1; size: -; V: TRBV15
DNA: TGTGCCAGCAGCCAAGATGGGTCTGGACAAGAGACCCAGTACTTC; CDR3: CASSQDGSGQETQYF; D: -; J: TRBJ2-5; size: -; V: TRBV3-1
DNA: TGTGCCACCAGCAGACAGAGTTCTGGGACCAACGTCCTGACTTTC; CDR3: CATSRQSSGTNVLTF; D: -; J: TRBJ2-6; size: once; V: TRBV15
DNA: TGTGCCAACAGCCTACCGAGAGTAGCCAAAAACATTCAGTACTTC; CDR3: CANSLPRVAKNIQYF; D: -; J: TRBJ2-4; size: -; V: TRBV6-1
DNA: TGTGCCAGCAGCCCCCAGGGGGCCCTGCAAGAGACCCAGTACTTC; CDR3: CASSPQGALQETQYF; D: TRBD1; J: TRBJ2-5; size: -; V: TRBV7-2
DNA: TGTGCCAGCAGCTTAGCAAGGTTTAGCGGAAGCACAGATACGCAGTATTTT; CDR3: CASSLARFSGSTDTQYF; D: -; J: TRBJ2-3; size: few; V: TRBV7-8
DNA: TGCGCCAGCAGCAAGGGACTAGCGACAGATACGCAGTATTTT; CDR3: CASSKGLATDTQYF; D: TRBD2; J: TRBJ2-3; size: -; V: TRBV5-1
DNA: TGCAGCGCGTGGGACGCAGAGTGCGAGCAGTACTTC; CDR3: CSAWDAECEQYF; D: -; J: TRBJ2-7; size: -; V: TRBV29-1
DNA: TGCAGTGCTAGAAAGCCGGGACAGGACAATCAGCCCCAGCATTTT; CDR3: CSARKPGQDNQPQHF; D: TRBD1; J: TRBJ1-5; size: -; V: TRBV20-1
DNA: TGTGCCAGCAGTCATCGCGGAGCCTCTGGGGCCAACGTCCTGACTTTC; CDR3: CASSHRGASGANVLTF; D: -; J: TRBJ2-6; size: few; V: TRBV11-3
DNA: TGTGCCAGCAGTCCGGGCCCGGCAGGCCTCCACTTT; CDR3: CASSPGPAGLHF; D: -; J: TRBJ1-6; size: -; V: TRBV12-3/TRBV12-4
DNA: TGTGCCAGCCTCCTTTGGGGGGGCCGCACAGATACGCAGTATTTT; CDR3: CASLLWGGRTDTQYF; D: -; J: TRBJ2-3; size: -; V: TRBV2
DNA: TGTGCCAGCAGTTTAAACGGTCCCTCCTACAATGAGCAGTTCTTC; CDR3: CASSLNGPSYNEQFF; D: -; J: TRBJ2-1; size: -; V: TRBV27
DNA: TGTGCCAGCAGTTTTCTGGCTAGTGATGAGCAGTACTTC; CDR3: CASSFLASDEQYF; D: -; J: TRBJ2-5; size: -; V: TRBV27
DNA: TGTGCCATCAGTGAGATACAATCAGCGGGAGGGAGATACGAGCAGTACTTC; CDR3: CAISEIQSAGGRYEQYF; D: TRBD2; J: TRBJ2-7; size: few; V: TRBV10-3
DNA: TGTGCCAGCACTAGCGGGGCCTACGAGCAGTACTTC; CDR3: CASTSGAYEQYF; D: TRBD2; J: TRBJ2-7; size: few; V: TRBV11-1
DNA: TGTGCCAGCAGCCTGGGACCCGTGAGTGAGCAGTTCTTC; CDR3: CASSLGPVSEQFF; D: -; J: TRBJ2-1; size: -; V: TRBV5-5
DNA: TGCAGTGCTAGGGGGCCAACCTCTAGCGGGGATTTCACAGATACGCAGTATTTT; CDR3: CSARGPTSSGDFTDTQYF; D: TRBD2; J: TRBJ2-3; size: -; V: TRBV20-1
DNA: TGTGCCAGCAGTTACTCCTTAAGGGGCGGCTCCTATAATTCACCCCTCCACTTT; CDR3: CASSYSLRGGSYNSPLHF; D: -; J: TRBJ1-6; size: few; V: TRBV6-6
DNA: TGCGCCAGCAGGGCAGGGTTTAGTCCAGATACGCAGTATTTT; CDR3: CASRAGFSPDTQYF; D: -; J: TRBJ2-3; size: -; V: TRBV5-1
DNA: TGCAGTTCCCCCTTTAACCTCGGTCAGCAGTTCTTC; CDR3: CSSPFNLGQQFF; D: -; J: TRBJ2-1; size: few; V: TRBV20-1
DNA: TGTGCCAGCAGTGAACGCGACAGGGGAATCGAGACCCAGTACTTC; CDR3: CASSERDRGIETQYF; D: TRBD1; J: TRBJ2-5; size: few; V: TRBV25-1
DNA: TGTGCCAGCAGTTTGGAAGAGGATCAGCCCCGGCATTTT; CDR3: CASSLEEDQPRHF; D: -; J: TRBJ1-5; size: -; V: TRBV27
DNA: TGCGCCAGCAGCTTTAAGGCCGGGACAAGGGCCTACGAGCAGTACTTC; CDR3: CASSFKAGTRAYEQYF; D: -; J: TRBJ2-7; size: -; V: TRBV5-1
DNA: TGTGCCTGGAGTGCTCTGACAGGTGGAACCTACAATGAGCAGTTCTTC; CDR3: CAWSALTGGTYNEQFF; D: -; J: TRBJ2-1; size: -; V: TRBV30
DNA: TGTGCCAGCAGCTTGCTTTTCCAGGGCCAAGAGACCCAGTACTTC; CDR3: CASSLLFQGQETQYF; D: -; J: TRBJ2-5; size: -; V: TRBV5-5
DNA: TGTGCCTGGAGTGCACGTTTAGAGGGCAATCAGCCCCAGCATTTT; CDR3: CAWSARLEGNQPQHF; D: -; J: TRBJ1-5; size: -; V: TRBV30
DNA: TGTGCCATCAGTGAGTCTTGGGCCCAGACCCACGAGCAGTACTTC; CDR3: CAISESWAQTHEQYF; D: -; J: TRBJ2-7; size: -; V: TRBV10-3
DNA: TGTGCCACCAGCGGTACGGACAGGGGCCGCTATGGCTACACCTTC; CDR3: CATSGTDRGRYGYTF; D: TRBD1; J: TRBJ1-2; size: few; V: TRBV15
DNA: TGTGCCAGCAGCTCCCGGACAGGGATTACCTACGAGCAGTACTTC; CDR3: CASSSRTGITYEQYF; D: TRBD1; J: TRBJ2-7; size: -; V: TRBV9
DNA: TGCGCCAGCAGCTTGTTTGGCGGGAGGGCCGATGAGCAGTTCTTC; CDR3: CASSLFGGRADEQFF; D: TRBD2; J: TRBJ2-1; size: few; V: TRBV5-1
DNA: TGTGCCAGCAGTTTATCCCTGGCCCATAGAATAGAGTATTTT; CDR3: CASSLSLAHRIEYF; D: -; J: TRBJ2-3; size: -; V: TRBV12-3/TRBV12-4
DNA: TGCGCCAGCACCAAAACCATTGGACTACAAGAGACCCAGTACTTC; CDR3: CASTKTIGLQETQYF; D: -; J: TRBJ2-5; size: -; V: TRBV5-1
DNA: TGTGCCAGCAGCTTAGTTTCCAGGGATGGGCAGTACTTC; CDR3: CASSLVSRDGQYF; D: -; J: TRBJ2-7; size: -; V: TRBV7-2
DNA: TGTGCCAGCAGTTTTCCGGGATCTAGCACAGATACGCAGTATTTT; CDR3: CASSFPGSSTDTQYF; D: -; J: TRBJ2-3; size: few; V: TRBV28
DNA: TGTGCCACCAAAGGGCTAGCGGGACAAGAGACCCAGTACTTC; CDR3: CATKGLAGQETQYF; D: TRBD2; J: TRBJ2-5; size: few; V: TRBV6-5
DNA: TGTGCCAGCAGCTGGGGGACAGGGAGCAATCAGCCCCAGCATTTT; CDR3: CASSWGTGSNQPQHF; D: TRBD1; J: TRBJ1-5; size: few; V: TRBV7-2
DNA: TGTGCCACCAGTGATACCGGGGCTACCTATGGCTACACCTTC; CDR3: CATSDTGATYGYTF; D: -; J: TRBJ1-2; size: few; V: TRBV24-1
DNA: TGCAGTGCCGCTCCGGCTAGCGGGGTCTCCTACAATGAGCAGTACTTC; CDR3: CSAAPASGVSYNEQYF; D: TRBD2; J: TRBJ2-7; size: once; V: TRBV20-1
DNA: TGTGCCAGCAGCCACGGGGCTAGGGATTTAGGGAATGAGCAGTTCTTC; CDR3: CASSHGARDLGNEQFF; D: -; J: TRBJ2-1; size: -; V: TRBV7-2
DNA: TGTGCCAGCAGTGAGACAGGGGGATGGTTCACTGAAGCTTTCTTT; CDR3: CASSETGGWFTEAFF; D: TRBD1; J: TRBJ1-1; size: few; V: TRBV6-1
DNA: TGTGCCAGCAGCTCACTAGCGGGGGGCATTAAAATAGCCAAAAACATTCAGTACTTC; CDR3: CASSSLAGGIKIAKNIQYF; D: TRBD2; J: TRBJ2-4; size: few; V: TRBV7-2
DNA: TGTGCCAGCAGCCAAGATCGGCAGAGGGGGGATTTTAACTATGGCTACACCTTC; CDR3: CASSQDRQRGDFNYGYTF; D: -; J: TRBJ1-2; size: few; V: TRBV4-2
DNA: TGCGCCAGCAGCTTGGGGCGGACTAGTAATGAGCAGTTCTTC; CDR3: CASSLGRTSNEQFF; D: TRBD2; J: TRBJ2-1; size: -; V: TRBV5-1
DNA: TGTGCCAGCAGCTTAAGTTCCAGGCGCCCTAACGAGCAGTACTTC; CDR3: CASSLSSRRPNEQYF; D: -; J: TRBJ2-7; size: -; V: TRBV7-6
DNA: TGTGCCAGCAGCAGCCCGGGCCCTCCCCACTACGGGCAGTACTTC; CDR3: CASSSPGPPHYGQYF; D: -; J: TRBJ2-7; size: -; V: TRBV21-1
DNA: -; CDR3: CASSEEGLSGQETQFF; D: -; J: TRBJ2-1; size: -; V: TRBV6-1
DNA: TGCGCCAGCAGCCGCATAAGACAGACGATTAATGAAAAACTGTTTTTT; CDR3: CASSRIRQTINEKLFF; D: -; J: TRBJ1-4; size: few; V: TRBV4-1
DNA: TGTGCCACTGGGGACGGAGTTTACACTGAAGCTTTCTTT; CDR3: CATGDGVYTEAFF; D: -; J: TRBJ1-1; size: -; V: TRBV12-3/TRBV12-4